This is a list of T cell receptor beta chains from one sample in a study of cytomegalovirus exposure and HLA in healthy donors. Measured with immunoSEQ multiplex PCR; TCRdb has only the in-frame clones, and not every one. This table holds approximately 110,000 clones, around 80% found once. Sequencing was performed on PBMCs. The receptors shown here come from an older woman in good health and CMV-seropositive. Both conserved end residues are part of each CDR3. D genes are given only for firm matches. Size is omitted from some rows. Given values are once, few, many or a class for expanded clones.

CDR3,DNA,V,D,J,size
CATSTRGRNTEAFF,TGTGCCACCAGCACCAGAGGGAGGAACACTGAAGCTTTCTTT,TRBV15,NA,TRBJ1-1,few
CASSLSATQGTEAFF,TGTGCCAGCAGCTTATCGGCAACTCAGGGTACTGAAGCTTTCTTT,TRBV7-3,NA,TRBJ1-1,NA
CASSFPTSGGASAPQYF,TGTGCCAGCAGCTTCCCAACTAGCGGGGGGGCTTCAGCTCCGCAGTATTTT,TRBV7-2,TRBD2,TRBJ2-3,few
CASSRTGAFTDTQYF,TGTGCCAGCAGCCGGACAGGGGCCTTCACAGATACGCAGTATTTT,TRBV7-3,TRBD1,TRBJ2-3,NA
CASSFQGAQETQYF,TGTGCCAGCAGCTTTCAGGGGGCCCAAGAGACCCAGTACTTC,TRBV7-2,TRBD1,TRBJ2-5,NA
CASSDSGQSYGYTF,TGTGCCAGCAGTGATTCTGGACAGAGTTATGGCTACACCTTC,TRBV2,NA,TRBJ1-2,NA
CASSLDPGGSGYTF,TGTGCCAGCAGCTTAGATCCTGGGGGCTCTGGCTACACCTTC,TRBV11-2,NA,TRBJ1-2,NA
CASSPGHQGLNTEAFF,TGCGCCAGCAGCCCTGGACATCAGGGATTAAACACTGAAGCTTTCTTT,TRBV5-1,NA,TRBJ1-1,NA
CASSLARLAGGETQYF,TGTGCCAGCAGCTTAGCCCGACTAGCGGGAGGAGAGACCCAGTACTTC,TRBV7-2,TRBD2,TRBJ2-5,once
CASSDAGLETQYF,TGTGCCAGTAGTGACGCAGGGTTGGAGACCCAGTACTTC,TRBV19,NA,TRBJ2-5,few
CASSSETTNEKLFF,TGTGCCAGCAGCTCGGAGACGACTAATGAAAAACTGTTTTTT,TRBV7-2,NA,TRBJ1-4,NA
CASSQDPAGGQETQYF,TGCGCCAGCAGCCAAGATCCAGCGGGAGGGCAAGAGACCCAGTACTTC,TRBV4-1,TRBD2,TRBJ2-5,NA
CATSRDRETQYF,TGTGCCACCAGCAGAGATAGAGAGACCCAGTACTTC,TRBV15,NA,TRBJ2-5,NA
CASSQDRGLNTEAFF,TGTGCCAGCAGTCAAGACAGGGGACTGAACACTGAAGCTTTCTTT,TRBV7-9,TRBD1,TRBJ1-1,NA
CASSPPGGNSGSYEQFF,TGTGCCAGCAGTCCCCCAGGAGGGAATAGCGGGAGTTATGAGCAGTTCTTC,TRBV27,TRBD2,TRBJ2-1,few
CASSQGDRAWGYTF,TGCGCCAGCAGCCAAGGTGACAGGGCGTGGGGCTACACCTTC,TRBV4-1,TRBD1,TRBJ1-2,NA
CASSSGTGGSGNTIYF,TGCGCCAGCAGCTCCGGGACAGGGGGCTCTGGAAACACCATATATTTT,TRBV5-1,TRBD1,TRBJ1-3,NA
CASSHLGQGNNEQFF,TGCGCCAGCAGCCACCTGGGACAGGGTAACAATGAGCAGTTCTTC,TRBV4-1,TRBD1,TRBJ2-1,few
CAWSGGGANQPQHF,TGTGCCTGGAGTGGGGGGGGCGCGAATCAGCCCCAGCATTTT,TRBV30,NA,TRBJ1-5,NA
CAISGTTSVQETQYF,TGTGCCATCAGTGGGACGACTAGCGTGCAAGAGACCCAGTACTTC,TRBV10-3,TRBD2,TRBJ2-5,NA
CASSDGTGPSYEQYF,TGTGCCAGCAGCGATGGGACAGGGCCTTCCTACGAGCAGTACTTC,TRBV11-3,TRBD1,TRBJ2-7,NA
CASSFGGPESYGYTF,TGTGCCAGCAGCTTCGGGGGACCGGAATCCTATGGCTACACCTTC,TRBV5-4,NA,TRBJ1-2,NA
CASSLVKTGIHEQYF,TGTGCCAGCAGCTTAGTGAAGACAGGGATCCACGAGCAGTACTTC,TRBV7-9,TRBD1,TRBJ2-7,NA
CASSKYTGTGVESSGNTIYF,TGTGCCAGCAGCAAATACACCGGGACAGGGGTCGAGAGCTCTGGAAACACCATATATTTT,TRBV9,TRBD1,TRBJ1-3,NA
CAWTPGVSTPLHF,TGTGCCTGGACGCCCGGGGTTTCGACACCCCTCCACTTT,TRBV30,NA,TRBJ1-6,few
CASSLARGSTDTQYF,TGTGCCAGCAGCTTGGCCAGGGGAAGCACAGATACGCAGTATTTT,TRBV5-4,NA,TRBJ2-3,NA
CASSPDRTQPTYGYTF,TGTGCCAGCTCACCAGACAGGACTCAACCCACTTATGGCTACACCTTC,TRBV18,NA,TRBJ1-2,few
CASSPRQGGQPQHF,TGTGCCAGCAGCCCGAGACAGGGGGGTCAGCCCCAGCATTTT,TRBV7-2,TRBD1,TRBJ1-5,NA